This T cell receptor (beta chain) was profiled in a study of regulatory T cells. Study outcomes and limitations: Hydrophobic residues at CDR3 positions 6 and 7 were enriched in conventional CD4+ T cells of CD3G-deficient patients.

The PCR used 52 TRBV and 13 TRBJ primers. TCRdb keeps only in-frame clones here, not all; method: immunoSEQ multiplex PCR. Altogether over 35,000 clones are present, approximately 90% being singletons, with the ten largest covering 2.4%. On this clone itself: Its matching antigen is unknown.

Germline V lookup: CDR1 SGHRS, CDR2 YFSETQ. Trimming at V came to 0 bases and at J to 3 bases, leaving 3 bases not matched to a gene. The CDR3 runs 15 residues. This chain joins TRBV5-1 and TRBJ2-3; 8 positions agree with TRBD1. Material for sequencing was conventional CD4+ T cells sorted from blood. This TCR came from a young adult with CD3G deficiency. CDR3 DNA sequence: TGCGCCAGCAGCTTGGGACAGGGGTGGACAGATACGCAGTATTTT. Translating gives CASSLGQGWTDTQYF.